The next 29 T cell receptor beta chains were all read from a single sample in a study of T cell clones after liver transplantation (dated by TCRdb to about 2019). The library was prepared using the immunoSEQ multiplex PCR assay. This is the immuneACCESS table as TCRdb keeps it, with only in-frame sequences that have V and J called. A part of the clones is gone; compared with another copy, unresolved V genes explain less than half, and the rest is unexplained. The sample profile shows roughly 56,000 clones; approximately 71% of them were found once. The top ten hold 8.5% to 10% of the sample. Sequences were derived from CD4+ T cells from blood, sampled around 4.5 years after liver transplant. The source is a human patient who received a liver transplant. After a transplant, some T cells may be of graft donor origin.

The V and J genes are TRBV10-3 and TRBJ2-6, with unresolved D. This CDR3 region has 12 residues. Germline lookup yields CDR1 ENHRY and CDR2 SYGVKD. The V gene lost 9 bases and the J gene lost 3 bases, with 6 bases spanning the gap. The CDR3 reads CAIGDGANVLTF. The CDR3 DNA reads TGTGCCATAGGTGATGGGGCCAACGTCCTGACTTTC.

In this sample, this clone turned up a few times. V gene TRBV4-1 combines with J gene TRBJ2-4; D possibly corresponds to TRBD1 (6 bases). V gave up 0 bases and J gave up 2 bases, with 8 bases separating them. Germline V CDR1 and CDR2: MGHRA, YSYEKL. The CDR3 consists of 15 residues. The CDR3 loop reads CASSQDWGPKNIQYF. CDR3 nucleotides: TGCGCCAGCAGCCAAGATTGGGGGCCCAAAAACATTCAGTACTTC.

The chain combines TRBV29-1 with TRBJ2-7, with D possibly being TRBD1 (6 bases). Deletions cut 4 bases from V and 1 base from J, with 11 bases between. CDR1 SQVTM and CDR2 ANQGSEA come from the germline V gene. This CDR3 is built from 13 residues. The CDR3 region has the DNA TGCAGCGTTGCACAGGGCTTTTCCTACGAGCAGTACTTC. Translating it yields CSVAQGFSYEQYF.

The V call is TRBV28, the J call TRBJ1-1, with D unresolved. V shed 3 bases and J shed 0 bases, with 11 bases lying between them. The length of the CDR3 is 15 residues. The germline CDR1 and CDR2 sequences are MDHEN and SYDVKM. The CDR3: CASSFWSGMNTEAFF. In nucleotides, the CDR3 is TGTGCCAGCAGTTTCTGGTCAGGAATGAACACTGAAGCTTTCTTT.

This rearrangement joins TRBV4-1 to TRBJ1-4; D gene unclear. V lost 4 bases and J 3 bases, leaving 9 bases between the germline ends. The CDR3 totals 14 residues. CDR1 MGHRA and CDR2 YSYEKL come from the germline V gene. The CDR3 loop is CASSRRVSNEKLFF. CDR3 DNA sequence: TGCGCCAGCAGCCGCCGGGTCTCTAATGAAAAACTGTTTTTT.

The chain employs TRBV7-6 and TRBJ2-1, with D possibly being TRBD2 (7 bases). The germline CDR1 and CDR2 sequences are SGHVS and FNYEAQ. This CDR3 contains 15 residues. The V end lost 5 bases, the J end lost 4 bases, and 15 bases lay between the germline ends. The chain's CDR3 is CASSRGGDFYNEQFF. CDR3 coding DNA: TGTGCCAGCAGCCGAGGGGGGGACTTTTACAATGAGCAGTTCTTC.

This clone was counted only a few times. V usage is TRBV4-1 and J usage is TRBJ1-1; tentative D call: TRBD1 (5 bases). This CDR3 spans 16 amino acids. V lost 0 bases and J 3 bases, leaving 14 bases between the germline ends. The V gene's germline CDR1 is MGHRA and CDR2 YSYEKL. CDR3 DNA sequence: TGCGCCAGCAGCCAAGATTCCGGGGCCGCGGACACTGAAGCTTTCTTT. Residues: CASSQDSGAADTEAFF.

The chain has TRBV5-4 and TRBJ2-2; 9 bases are a match to TRBD1. Germline lookup yields CDR1 SGHNT and CDR2 YYREEE (reference sequence). This CDR3 contains 14 residues. V was pared by 4 bases and J by 4 bases, with 2 bases of the junction left unmatched. The chain's CDR3 is CASSRQGGTGELFF. The CDR3 region has the DNA TGTGCCAGCAGCCGACAGGGGGGCACCGGGGAGCTGTTTTTT.

This sequence joins TRBV2 and TRBJ2-2, with D hard to call. The V and J ends lost 7 bases and 3 bases respectively, with 12 bases between them. The germline gives CDR1 SNHLY, CDR2 FYNNEI. The CDR3 has 14 residues. The CDR3 here is CASKMAGYTGELFF. CDR3 nucleotides: TGTGCCAGCAAAATGGCTGGGTACACCGGGGAGCTGTTTTTT.

The chain is built from TRBV14 and TRBJ2-3, with TRBD2 matching over 9 bases. V was clipped by 1 base and J by 3 bases; unmatched bases: 5. Germline CDR1 is SGHDN and CDR2 is FVKESK. The CDR3 totals 16 residues. The CDR3 here is CASSQGAGGWTDTQYF. In DNA, the CDR3 is TGTGCCAGCAGCCAAGGAGCGGGGGGCTGGACAGATACGCAGTATTTT.

The chain carries TRBV5-6 and TRBJ2-5; D is unresolved. The CDR3 contains 14 residues. Germline V gives CDR1 SGHDT, CDR2 YYEEEE. V gave up 5 bases and J gave up 3 bases, with 14 bases separating them. The CDR3 reads CASRQGRFEETQYF. DNA for the CDR3: TGTGCCAGCAGGCAAGGGCGATTTGAAGAGACCCAGTACTTC.

As concerns this clone: Mismatch with germline at one junction end may stem from a read error. V gene TRBV5-3 combines with J gene TRBJ2-2; the D gene could be TRBD1 or TRBD2 (5 bases each). TRBV5-3 is given ORF status, its function remaining uncertain. This CDR3 comprises 17 residues. CDR3 DNA sequence: TGTGCCAGAAGCCGGGACCCTATTGGGTTTGAACACCGGGGAGCTGTTTTT. It is translated as CARSRDPIGFEHRGAVF.

This clone was observed a few times. The chain is built from TRBV6-5 and TRBJ2-7; unclear D gene. CDR3 length: 11 residues. Trimming left V 7 bases short and J 0 bases short, with 4 bases between. Germline loops: CDR1 MNHEY, CDR2 SVGAGI. The CDR3 nucleotides read TGTGCCAGCACATTCTCCTACGAGCAGTACTTC. It yields the protein CASTFSYEQYF.

V gene TRBV5-1 combines with J gene TRBJ1-1; TRBD1 aligns across 7 bases. Unmatched junction bases numbered 4, after V lost 4 bases and J lost 4 bases. Germline lookup yields CDR1 SGHRS and CDR2 YFSETQ. This CDR3 has 13 amino acids. CDR3 sequence: CASSLTGVTEAFF. Here the CDR3 DNA reads TGCGCCAGCAGCCTAACAGGGGTCACTGAAGCTTTCTTT.

V gene TRBV7-6 combines with J gene TRBJ2-1; 9 bases agree with TRBD2. The length of the CDR3 is 15 residues. CDR1 is SGHVS, CDR2 FNYEAQ, per germline. The J segment lost 5 bases and the V segment lost 5 bases, leaving 7 bases of the junction unmatched. The CDR3 DNA is TGTGCCAGCAGCCGAGATACTAGCGGGCACAATGAGCAGTTCTTC. It translates to CASSRDTSGHNEQFF.

The genes are TRBV18 and TRBJ2-2; D is possibly TRBD1 (5 bases). Per germline, CDR1 KGHSH and CDR2 LQKENI. The CDR3 is made up of 16 amino acids. V was pared by 0 bases and J by 3 bases, with 11 bases between. CDR3 in DNA: TGTGCCAGCTCACCACCGAGTAAGGGGTACACCGGGGAGCTGTTTTTT. Translated: CASSPPSKGYTGELFF.

Here the CDR3 reads CASSRLAGEYNEQFF. The CDR3 region has the DNA TGTGCCAGCAGTAGACTAGCGGGGGAGTACAATGAGCAGTTCTTC. The V call is TRBV11-2, the J call TRBJ2-1; TRBD2 matches 12 bases. With V trimmed by 6 bases and J by 4 bases, 4 bases remained unmatched. The CDR3 is made up of 15 amino acids. Germline-derived CDR1 and CDR2 are SGHAT and FQNNGV.

The table lists this clone with a count of one. The gene calls are TRBV6-6 and TRBJ1-1; D unclear. Germline V lookup: CDR1 MNHNY, CDR2 SVGAGI (reference sequence). Trimming stripped 6 bases from V and 4 bases from J, with 18 bases between. CDR3 size: 15 residues. CDR3: CASSHTRESATEAFF. CDR3 nucleotides: TGTGCCAGCAGCCATACACGGGAATCTGCCACTGAAGCTTTCTTT.

This clone was seen a single time. The V gene is TRBV7-3, the J gene TRBJ1-6; D unclear. Trimming pared 5 bases from V and 7 bases from J, leaving 12 bases between. The CDR3 spans 14 residues. CDR1 is SGHTA, CDR2 FQGTGA, per germline. CDR3 nucleotide sequence: TGTGCCAGCAGCGCGCAGGTTGGGAATTCACCCCTCCACTTT. Translated, it gives CASSAQVGNSPLHF. Drawing the rest from reference TRBV7-3 and TRBJ1-6, the complete variable domain is GAGVSQTPSNKVTEKGKYVELRCDPISGHTALYWYRQSLGQGPEFLIYFQGTGAADDSGLPNDRFFAVRPEGSVSTLKIQRTERGDSAVYLCASSAQVGNSPLHFGNGTRLTVT.

There are a few counts of this clone. This sequence joins TRBV5-1 and TRBJ1-1; 9 bases fit TRBD1. CDR1 is SGHRS, CDR2 YFSETQ, per germline. This CDR3 is 15 amino acids long. The V segment lost 1 base and the J segment 7 bases; nucleotides outside the gene matches: 8. CDR3 in DNA: TGCGCCAGCAGCTTGACGGGACAGGGAATGAATGAAGCTTTCTTT. Translated, it gives CASSLTGQGMNEAFF.

The chain recombines TRBV5-8 with TRBJ2-3, with unresolved D. V lost 3 bases, J lost 3 bases, and 11 bases lay in between. Germline V gene lookup returns CDR1 SGHTS and CDR2 YDEGEE. There are 14 residues in the CDR3. DNA for the CDR3: TGTGCCAGCAGCTCCCTGGGGTCGACAGATACGCAGTATTTT. Translation: CASSSLGSTDTQYF.

V is TRBV11-1 and J is TRBJ2-1, with D possibly being TRBD1 (6 bases). Trimming cost V 4 bases and J 3 bases, with 13 bases left between them. This CDR3 has 15 amino acids. Germline V gene sequence: CDR1 SGHAT, CDR2 FQDESV (reference sequence). CDR3 bases: TGTGCCAGCAGCTCTGACGGGACACACTACAATGAGCAGTTCTTC. This codes for CASSSDGTHYNEQFF.

The chain links TRBV28 to TRBJ1-5; D gene ambiguous. Germline V lookup: CDR1 MDHEN, CDR2 SYDVKM. There are 15 residues in the CDR3. Between the trimmed V and J ends, which lost 2 bases and 0 bases, there was a span of 8 bases. The CDR3 is CASSLGDYSNQPQHF. In DNA form, the CDR3 reads TGTGCCAGCAGTTTAGGAGATTATAGCAATCAGCCCCAGCATTTT.

This clone was seen only a few times. The chain employs TRBV10-1 and TRBJ2-7; D call uncertain. Germline CDR1 and CDR2: WNHNN and SYGVQD (reference sequence). The CDR3 consists of 13 residues. The ends were cut back, 6 bases at V and 2 bases at J, with 11 bases in the middle. The CDR3 region has the DNA TGCGCCAGCAGCCCCGACGGGCCCTACGAGCAGTACTTC. Amino acid sequence: CASSPDGPYEQYF.

This rearrangement joins TRBV7-8 to TRBJ1-4; D remains unclear. The CDR3 runs to 18 residues. Per the germline V gene, CDR1 is SGHVS and CDR2 is FQNEAQ. The V gene lost 4 bases and the J gene lost 0 bases, with 18 bases spanning the gap. The DNA for the CDR3 is TGTGCCAGCAGCTCCGTCCTAAGGGTTATGGCAACTAATGAAAAACTGTTTTTT. Protein product: CASSSVLRVMATNEKLFF. Full variable domain (rest looked up from reference TRBV7-8 and TRBJ1-4): GAGVSQSPRYKVAKRGQDVALRCDPISGHVSLFWYQQALGQGPEFLTYFQNEAQLDKSGLPSDRFFAERPEGSVSTLKIQRTQQEDSAVYLCASSSVLRVMATNEKLFFGSGTQLSVL.

The genes are TRBV7-2 and TRBJ2-7; D is possibly TRBD1 (6 bases). Germline V lookup: CDR1 SGHTA, CDR2 FQGNSA. The V and J ends lost 5 bases and 1 base respectively, with 18 bases between them. CDR3 length: 16 residues. In nucleotides, the CDR3 is TGTGCCAGCAGCGGCGGACCACAGGGATGGTCCTACGAGCAGTACTTC. Translating gives CASSGGPQGWSYEQYF. The full variable domain, in which reference TRBV7-2 and TRBJ2-7 provide the parts outside the CDR3, is GAGVSQSPSNKVTEKGKDVELRCDPISGHTALYWYRQSLGQGLEFLIYFQGNSAPDKSGLPSDRFSAERTGGSVSTLTIQRTQQEDSAVYLCASSGGPQGWSYEQYFGPGTRLTVT.

The rearrangement uses TRBV27 and TRBJ2-1, with 9 bases that match TRBD2. V lost 3 bases, J lost 9 bases, and 15 bases stayed unmatched. CDR1 is MNHEY, CDR2 SMNVEV, per germline (reference sequence). The CDR3 is made up of 17 amino acids. CDR3 loop: CASSFSDGARGGTEQFF. The CDR3 region has the DNA TGTGCCAGCAGTTTTTCAGATGGCGCGCGGGGGGGCACTGAGCAGTTCTTC.

The rearrangement joins TRBV11-2 to TRBJ2-1; D is undetermined. This CDR3 spans 15 amino acids. Germline V gene data show CDR1 as SGHAT and CDR2 as FQNNGV. Trimming stripped 5 bases from V and 5 bases from J, with 16 bases between. In nucleotides, the CDR3 is TGTGCCAGCAGCCCCTTCAGGACCAGCGACAATGAGCAGTTCTTC. It is translated as CASSPFRTSDNEQFF.

The rearrangement joins TRBV4-2 to TRBJ2-3; 11 bases are shared with TRBD2. V shed 2 bases, J shed 2 bases, and the junction held 6 bases outside the gene matches. Germline CDR1 is LGHNA and CDR2 is YNFKEQ. CDR3 length: 17 amino acids. CDR3 loop: CASSQTLAGGLTDTQYF. CDR3 coding DNA: TGTGCCAGCAGCCAAACCCTAGCGGGGGGACTCACAGATACGCAGTATTTT.